The T cell receptor beta chain described here comes from a study of blood T cell repertoires in COVID-19. Produced via immunoSEQ multiplex PCR; TCRdb's table is partial and in-frame only. The data contain 77,000 or so clones, less than 85% of them seen just once; the ten biggest clones take up 2.5% to 3%. The CDR3 contains 15 residues. J was trimmed by 1 base and V by 6 bases; bases with no gene match: 3. Germline CDR1 MDHEN, CDR2 SYDVKM. This clone appeared once. The J gene is TRBJ2-7, the V gene TRBV28; TRBD2 agrees at 13 bases. The sequence was obtained from a human donor with acute or convalescent COVID-19. The donor label of this sample is uncertain. The sample consisted of peripheral blood. CDR3 in amino acids: CASSETSGGSYEQYV. CDR3 DNA: TGTGCCAGCAGCGAGACTAGCGGGGGGTCCTACGAGCAGTACGTC.